Listed here is a single T cell receptor (beta chain). Its specificity is unknown. The CDR3 end falls 3 residues outside the read, so it is completed with the germline J gene. The sample originates from a study of T cell clonality in common variable immunodeficiency. Regarding the study as a whole: CVID subjects showed higher TCRbeta clonality than healthy controls.

Equal genomic DNA amounts from CVID and control samples were sequenced. TCRdb keeps only in-frame clones here, not all; method: immunoSEQ multiplex PCR. The sample presents roughly 60,000 clones, none singletons. Germline V lookup: CDR1 SGHVS, CDR2 FNYEAQ. With 1 base removed from V and 0 bases from J, the gap between germline ends came to 6 bases. CDR3 length: 14 amino acids. The sequencing sample was made of peripheral blood mononuclear cells. The V gene is TRBV7-6, the J gene TRBJ2-5, with unresolved D. The sequence came from a person aged 18 to 70 in good health. CDR3 protein: CASSLVSDQETQYF. The sequenced CDR3 bases are TGTGCCAGCAGCTTAGTTTCAGACCAAGAGACC.